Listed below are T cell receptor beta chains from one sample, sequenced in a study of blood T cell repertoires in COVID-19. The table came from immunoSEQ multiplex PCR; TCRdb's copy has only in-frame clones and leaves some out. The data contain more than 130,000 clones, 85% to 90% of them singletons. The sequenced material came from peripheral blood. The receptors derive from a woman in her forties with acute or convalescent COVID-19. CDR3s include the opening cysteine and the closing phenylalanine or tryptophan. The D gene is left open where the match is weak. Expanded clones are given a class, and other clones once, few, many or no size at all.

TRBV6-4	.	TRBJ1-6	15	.	TGTGCCAGCAGTGAAGGGAGCTCCTATAATTCACCCCTCCACTTT	CASSEGSSYNSPLHF
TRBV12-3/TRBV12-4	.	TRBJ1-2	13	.	TGTGCCAGCAGCCTTAAAGGGGCCTATGGCTACACCTTC	CASSLKGAYGYTF
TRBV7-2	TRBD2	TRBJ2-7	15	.	TGTGCCAGCAGCTTAAAAAACGGGGGGGCGTACGAGCAGTACTTC	CASSLKNGGAYEQYF
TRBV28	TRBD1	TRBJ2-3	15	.	TGTGCCAGCACCCTACCTAACAGGGGGGTTAATACGCAGTATTTT	CASTLPNRGVNTQYF
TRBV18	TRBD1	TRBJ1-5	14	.	TGTGCCAGCTCACCACCGGGACAGGGGAGGCCCCAGCATTTT	CASSPPGQGRPQHF
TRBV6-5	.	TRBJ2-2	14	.	TGTGCCAGCAGTTTTCAGGGGACGACCGGGGAGCTGTTTTTT	CASSFQGTTGELFF
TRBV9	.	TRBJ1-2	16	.	TGTGCCAGCAGCGGGGAGCGGGGGGGCGCCGGCTATGGCTACACCTTC	CASSGERGGAGYGYTF
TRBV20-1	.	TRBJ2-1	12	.	TGCAGTGCTAGTTCTGTTCAGAATGAGCAGTTCTTC	CSASSVQNEQFF
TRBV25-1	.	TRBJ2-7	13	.	TGTGCCAGCGGGACATCCTCGACCTACGAGCAGTACTTC	CASGTSSTYEQYF
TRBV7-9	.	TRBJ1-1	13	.	TGTGCCAGCAGCTCCACCTCCGGCACAGTGGCTTTCTTT	CASSSTSGTVAFF
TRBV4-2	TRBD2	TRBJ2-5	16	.	TGTGCCAGCAGCCAAGGGGGGGAGGGCGGTTTAGAGACCCAGTACTTC	CASSQGGEGGLETQYF
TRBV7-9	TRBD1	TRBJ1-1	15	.	TGTGCCAGCAGTCGGGACAGGGTGGGGGACACTGAAGCTTTCTTT	CASSRDRVGDTEAFF
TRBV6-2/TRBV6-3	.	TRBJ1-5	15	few	TGTGCCAGCAGTTACAAGTCGGGGAGCTTGCAGCCCCAGCATTTT	CASSYKSGSLQPQHF
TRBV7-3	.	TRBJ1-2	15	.	TGTGCCAGCAGCCCCCAATCCCACGGAACTAGACGCTACACCTTC	CASSPQSHGTRRYTF
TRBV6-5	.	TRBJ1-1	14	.	TGTGCCAGCAGTCAGGGTGGTCGAGGCACTGAAGCTTTCTTT	CASSQGGRGTEAFF